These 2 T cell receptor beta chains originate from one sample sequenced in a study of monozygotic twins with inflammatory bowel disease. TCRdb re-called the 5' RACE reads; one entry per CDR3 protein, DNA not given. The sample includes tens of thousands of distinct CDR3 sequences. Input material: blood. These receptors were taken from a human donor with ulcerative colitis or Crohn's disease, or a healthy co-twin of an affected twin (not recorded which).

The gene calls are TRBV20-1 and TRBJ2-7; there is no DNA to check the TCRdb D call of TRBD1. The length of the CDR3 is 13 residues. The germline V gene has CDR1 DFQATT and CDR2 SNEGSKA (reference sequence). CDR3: CSAWSYVGGHRYF.

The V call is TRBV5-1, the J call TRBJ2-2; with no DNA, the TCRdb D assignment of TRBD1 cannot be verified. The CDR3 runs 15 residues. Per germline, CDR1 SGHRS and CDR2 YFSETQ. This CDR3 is CASSLVTGVSGELFF.